The sequence of this TCR beta chain was determined in a study of blood T cell repertoires in COVID-19. Overall study: T cells, B-cell-depleted T cells, or PBMCs supplied cDNA or gDNA.

This clone is a singleton in its sample. The CDR3 consists of 13 residues. The ends were cut back, 6 bases at V and 1 base at J, with 9 bases in the middle. As processed by the authors: By means of reference gene primer amplification, nucleated cell counts were estimated. Measured with immunoSEQ multiplex PCR; TCRdb has only the in-frame clones, and not every one. That table gives V, J and clone size, and the DNA gave D and trimming. The sample has roughly 380,000 clones, approximately 90% seen once. This receptor was taken from a woman in her thirties or forties with COVID-19, enrolled during active disease. The material sequenced was peripheral blood. This chain links TRBV12-3 or TRBV12-4 with TRBJ1-1; D is unresolved. This CDR3 reads CASSRSQNTEAFF. The DNA for the CDR3 is TGTGCCAGCAGCCGATCACAGAACACTGAAGCTTTCTTT.